The 25 T cell receptor beta chains below were found in one sample sequenced in a study of T cells in localized non-small cell lung cancer (dated by TCRdb to 2019 to 2021). The receptor library was made with the immunoSEQ multiplex PCR assay. TCRdb provides this immuneACCESS table in a form limited to in-frame rearrangements. Some clones are lacking; in checked studies, under half of them reflect an unresolved V gene, and why the rest are absent is not known. A total of 25,000 to 35,000 clones appear in this sample, about 92% of them only once. The top ten clonotypes cover about 1% of the sample. Sample: peripheral blood, taken before any cancer treatment. Source of these receptors: a woman aged 40-75 years with stage I lung adenocarcinoma.

The genes are TRBV7-9 and TRBJ2-3; 7 positions match TRBD1. Germline V gene lookup returns CDR1 SEHNR and CDR2 FQNEAQ (reference sequence). The CDR3 covers 13 residues. J was trimmed by 11 bases and V by 5 bases; bases with no gene match: 10. The CDR3 sequence is CASSPTDRLLQYF. CDR3 coding DNA: TGTGCCAGCAGCCCGACGGACAGGTTACTGCAGTATTTT.

The chain has TRBV4-2 and TRBJ1-2; the D is unclear. Per germline, CDR1 LGHNA and CDR2 YNFKEQ. The CDR3 totals 15 residues. V was trimmed by 1 base and J by 7 bases, leaving 16 bases between them. CDR3 protein: CASSQAQRDVGGYTF. The CDR3 nucleotides are TGTGCCAGCAGCCAAGCACAGCGTGATGTTGGTGGCTACACCTTC.

The rearrangement joins TRBV5-1 to TRBJ1-4; TRBD1 agrees at 7 bases. J was trimmed by 3 bases and V by 4 bases; bases with no gene match: 9. The germline gives CDR1 SGHRS, CDR2 YFSETQ. The CDR3 consists of 16 residues. In DNA form, the CDR3 reads TGCGCCAGCAGCCGCGATAGGGGGCACTCTAATGAAAAACTGTTTTTT. It encodes CASSRDRGHSNEKLFF.

A single count supports this clone. DNA for the CDR3: TGTGCCAGCAGCCGCGGCTCTAGCGGGAGTTATACGCAGTATTTT. Its translation is CASSRGSSGSYTQYF. The genes are TRBV7-2 and TRBJ2-3, with TRBD2 matching 10 bases. From germline, CDR1 is SGHTA and CDR2 FQGNSA. The length of the CDR3 is 15 residues. V was clipped by 5 bases and J by 7 bases; unmatched bases: 9.

The chain couples TRBV30 to TRBJ1-4; no firm D call. V was cut by 0 bases and J by 4 bases, with 6 bases left in between. This CDR3 has 13 amino acids. Germline V lookup: CDR1 GTSNPN, CDR2 SVGIG (reference sequence). In nucleotides, the CDR3 is TGTGCCTGGAGTGTTGTTTTTAATGAAAAACTGTTTTTT. It translates to CAWSVVFNEKLFF.

V and J are TRBV30 and TRBJ1-1, with D unclear. Trimming pared 4 bases from V and 3 bases from J, leaving 3 bases between. The germline gives CDR1 GTSNPN, CDR2 SVGIG (reference sequence). The CDR3 has 10 residues. CDR3 sequence: CAWTDTEAFF. The CDR3 DNA follows: TGTGCCTGGACCGACACTGAAGCTTTCTTT.

The genes are TRBV28 and TRBJ2-7; D unclear. Per germline, CDR1 MDHEN and CDR2 SYDVKM. The CDR3 totals 11 residues. Trimming left V 4 bases short and J 2 bases short, with 3 bases between. CDR3 sequence (DNA): TGTGCCAGCAGTTCTACCTACGAGCAGTACTTC. Amino acids: CASSSTYEQYF.

The chain recombines TRBV27 with TRBJ1-4; 7 nucleotides align to TRBD1. From germline, CDR1 is MNHEY and CDR2 SMNVEV (reference sequence). J was trimmed by 7 bases and V by 5 bases; bases with no gene match: 7. CDR3 length: 14 residues. The CDR3 spells CASSPTGYSEKLFF. The CDR3 DNA sequence: TGTGCCAGCAGTCCGACAGGGTATTCTGAAAAACTGTTTTTT.

The chain has TRBV10-2 and TRBJ1-2; 11 bases are shared with TRBD1. J lost 6 bases, V lost 2 bases, and 8 bases had no gene match. The CDR3 contains 16 residues. Germline lookup yields CDR1 WSHSY and CDR2 SAAADI. CDR3 DNA sequence: TGCGCCAGCAGTGAGAGCTGGGACAGGGGGAGTAATGGCTACACCTTC. This translates into CASSESWDRGSNGYTF.

The V and J genes are TRBV6-1 and TRBJ2-3; 7 nucleotides agree with TRBD2. J gave up 2 bases and V 8 bases, and 7 bases lay outside the gene matches. The CDR3 has 14 amino acids. The germline V gene encodes CDR1 MNHNS and CDR2 SASEGT. The CDR3 DNA is TGTGCCAGCCAGGGTGGGGGGGACACAGATACGCAGTATTTT. Its translation is CASQGGGDTDTQYF.

This rearrangement joins TRBV2 to TRBJ1-2, with D possibly TRBD1 on 6 matching bases. The germline V gene has CDR1 SNHLY and CDR2 FYNNEI. CDR3 length: 12 amino acids. Deletions cut 8 bases from V and 6 bases from J, with 13 bases between. The CDR3 loop reads CASGSQGNGYTF. The DNA of the CDR3 is TGTGCCAGCGGCTCCCAGGGGAATGGCTACACCTTC.

The chain carries TRBV19 and TRBJ1-2; 10 bases line up with TRBD1. The CDR3 covers 16 residues. CDR1 LNHDA and CDR2 SQIVND come from the germline V gene (reference sequence). The V segment lost 6 bases and the J segment 3 bases; nucleotides outside the gene matches: 10. The CDR3 loop is CASRGVGTGVDYGYTF. The CDR3 DNA reads TGTGCCAGTAGGGGTGTCGGGACAGGGGTGGACTATGGCTACACCTTC.

The CDR3 bases are TGTGCCAGCAGCTCAAGGGGCCCGGGGGAGACCCAGTACTTC. Protein product: CASSSRGPGETQYF. V and J are TRBV9 and TRBJ2-5; D may correspond to TRBD1 or TRBD2 (5 bases each). V shed 4 bases and J shed 5 bases, with 15 bases lying between them. Looked up from germline, CDR1 is SGDLS and CDR2 is YYNGEE. The CDR3 contains 14 residues. Full variable domain (remainder filled in from reference TRBV9 and TRBJ2-5): DSGVTQTPKHLITATGQRVTLRCSPRSGDLSVYWYQQSLDQGLQFLIQYYNGEERAKGNILERFSAQQFPDLHSELNLSSLELGDSALYFCASSSRGPGETQYFGPGTRLLVL.

The chain joins TRBV7-6 to TRBJ1-1; 10 bases map to TRBD1. The junction had 8 bases not matched to a gene; V was cut back by 2 bases and J by 5 bases. The CDR3 length is 16 residues. CDR1 is SGHVS, CDR2 FNYEAQ, per germline. CDR3 bases: TGTGCCAGCAGCTTAAGGACAGGGGGTAAAGCAACTGAAGCTTTCTTT. Encoded protein: CASSLRTGGKATEAFF.

The chain uses TRBV7-8 and TRBJ2-5; TRBD2 matches 7 bases. The CDR3 has 15 amino acids. The V gene end was trimmed by 3 bases and the J gene end by 1 base; junction bases not matched to a gene: 5. Germline CDR1 and CDR2: SGHVS and FQNEAQ. The CDR3 loop reads CASSLSGGIQETQYF. CDR3 in DNA: TGTGCCAGCAGCTTGTCCGGGGGGATCCAAGAGACCCAGTACTTC.

This clone was recorded once. The J gene is TRBJ1-2, the V gene TRBV2, with D possibly TRBD1 on 6 matching bases. The CDR3 length is 14 residues. Trimming took 8 bases from V and 7 from J, leaving 20 bases between them. Germline values: CDR1 SNHLY, CDR2 FYNNEI. Here the CDR3 reads CASGAGTGYSGYTF. The CDR3 DNA is TGTGCCAGCGGCGCTGGAACAGGGTACAGTGGCTACACCTTC.

The V gene is TRBV5-5, the J gene TRBJ1-4; D gene unclear. Trimming stripped 0 bases from V and 8 bases from J, with 8 bases between. The CDR3 length is 13 residues. Germline V gene lookup returns CDR1 SGHKS and CDR2 YYEKEE (reference sequence). CDR3 sequence reads: CASSLAAEEKLFF. The CDR3 nucleotides read TGTGCCAGCAGCTTGGCCGCGGAAGAAAAACTGTTTTTT.

This clone was observed a handful of times. The J gene is TRBJ2-2, the V gene TRBV5-1; D is unresolved. The CDR3 spans 14 residues. V was cut by 0 bases and J by 4 bases, with 7 bases left in between. Germline CDR1 SGHRS, CDR2 YFSETQ. CDR3 region: CASSLDSTTGELFF. CDR3 sequence (DNA): TGCGCCAGCAGCTTGGACAGCACCACCGGGGAGCTGTTTTTT.

The chain carries TRBV6-5 and TRBJ2-3; D is unclear. Germline CDR1 reads MNHEY; CDR2 reads SVGAGI. The CDR3 loop spans 12 amino acids. With 5 bases removed from V and 2 bases from J, the gap between germline ends came to 5 bases. The CDR3 sequence is CASSADTDTQYF. In DNA, the CDR3 is TGTGCCAGCAGTGCAGACACAGATACGCAGTATTTT.

The chain is built from TRBV6-5 and TRBJ2-1, with TRBD1 matching 9 bases. J gave up 3 bases and V 6 bases, and 3 bases lay outside the gene matches. The V gene's germline CDR1 is MNHEY and CDR2 SVGAGI. This CDR3 contains 14 residues. CDR3 amino acids: CASRRGQGYNEQFF. As DNA, the CDR3 is TGTGCCAGCAGAAGGGGACAGGGCTACAATGAGCAGTTCTTC.

This clone has only a few counts. The chain combines TRBV5-1 with TRBJ2-1; 8 bases fit TRBD2. The CDR3 extends over 15 amino acids. J was trimmed by 7 bases and V by 4 bases; bases with no gene match: 10. Germline V gives CDR1 SGHRS, CDR2 YFSETQ. The CDR3 loop is CASSPGGGGRNEQFF. CDR3 nucleotides: TGCGCCAGCAGCCCCGGGGGGGGCGGGAGGAATGAGCAGTTCTTC.

The chain is built from TRBV5-6 and TRBJ2-1; D may be TRBD2 (5 bases). V was pared by 2 bases and J by 0 bases, with 9 bases between. CDR3 length: 15 residues. Per the germline V gene, CDR1 is SGHDT and CDR2 is YYEEEE. The CDR3: CASSFGILSYNEQFF. CDR3 nucleotide sequence: TGTGCCAGCAGCTTCGGGATCCTCTCCTACAATGAGCAGTTCTTC. The full variable domain, in which reference TRBV5-6 and TRBJ2-1 provide the parts outside the CDR3, is DAGVTQSPTHLIKTRGQQVTLRCSPKSGHDTVSWYQQALGQGPQFIFQYYEEEERQRGNFPDRFSGHQFPNYSSELNVNALLLGDSALYLCASSFGILSYNEQFFGPGTRLTVL.

This chain joins TRBV18 and TRBJ1-3, with 11 bases fitting TRBD1. Germline CDR1 reads KGHSH; CDR2 reads LQKENI. CDR3 length: 16 residues. V gave up 2 bases and J gave up 5 bases; unmatched junction bases: 5. CDR3 sequence: CASSPSGQGDRNTIYF. For the CDR3, the DNA is TGTGCCAGCTCACCATCGGGACAGGGGGACCGAAACACCATATATTTT.

The genes are TRBV6-6 and TRBJ2-7; tentative D call: TRBD1 (5 bases). Per germline, CDR1 MNHNY and CDR2 SVGAGI (reference sequence). V was shortened by 4 bases and J by 6 bases, with 19 bases between the two germline ends. The CDR3 is 15 amino acids. The CDR3 protein is CASSFSLDTVSEQYF. Here the CDR3 DNA reads TGTGCCAGCAGTTTCAGCCTGGACACAGTTAGCGAGCAGTACTTC.

This chain connects TRBV6-5 to TRBJ2-7; D remains unclear. Trimming cost V 0 bases and J 0 bases, with 6 bases left between them. Germline V gene data show CDR1 as MNHEY and CDR2 as SVGAGI. CDR3 size: 14 residues. Here the CDR3 reads CASSYSRSSYEQYF. CDR3 nucleotide sequence: TGTGCCAGCAGTTACTCCAGGAGCTCCTACGAGCAGTACTTC.